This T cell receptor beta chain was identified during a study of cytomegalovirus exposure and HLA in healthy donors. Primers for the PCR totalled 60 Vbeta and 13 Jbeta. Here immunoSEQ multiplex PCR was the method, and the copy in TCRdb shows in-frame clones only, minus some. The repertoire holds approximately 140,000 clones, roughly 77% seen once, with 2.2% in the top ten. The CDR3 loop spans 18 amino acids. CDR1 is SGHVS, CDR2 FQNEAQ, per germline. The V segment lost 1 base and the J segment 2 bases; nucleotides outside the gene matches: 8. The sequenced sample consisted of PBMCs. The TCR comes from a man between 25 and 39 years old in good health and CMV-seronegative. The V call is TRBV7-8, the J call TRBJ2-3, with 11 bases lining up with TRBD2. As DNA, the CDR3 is TGTGCCAGCAGCTTAGGCTCGACTAGCGGGGCTGCCACAGATACGCAGTATTTT. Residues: CASSLGSTSGAATDTQYF.